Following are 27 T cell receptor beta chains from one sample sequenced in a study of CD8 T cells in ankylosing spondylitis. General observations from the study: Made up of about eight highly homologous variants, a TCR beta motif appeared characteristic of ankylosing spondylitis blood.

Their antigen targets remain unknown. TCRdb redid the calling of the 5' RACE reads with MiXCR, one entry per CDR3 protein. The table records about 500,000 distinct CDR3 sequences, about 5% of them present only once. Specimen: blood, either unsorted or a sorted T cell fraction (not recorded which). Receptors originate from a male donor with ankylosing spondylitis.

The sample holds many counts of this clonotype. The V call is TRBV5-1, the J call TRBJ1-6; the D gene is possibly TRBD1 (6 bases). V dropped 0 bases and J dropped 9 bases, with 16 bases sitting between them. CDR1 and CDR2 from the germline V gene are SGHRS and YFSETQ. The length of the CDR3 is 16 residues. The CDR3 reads CASSLDRRGLGSPLHF. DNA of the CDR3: TGCGCCAGCAGCTTGGATCGTCGGGGGCTAGGTTCACCCCTCCACTTT.

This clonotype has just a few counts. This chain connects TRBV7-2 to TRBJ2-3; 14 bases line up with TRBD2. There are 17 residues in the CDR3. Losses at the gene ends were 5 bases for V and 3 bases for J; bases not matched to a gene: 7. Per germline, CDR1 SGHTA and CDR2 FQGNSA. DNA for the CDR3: TGTGCCAGCAGCCACCGACTAGCGGGGGGGGTAACAGATACGCAGTATTTT. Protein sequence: CASSHRLAGGVTDTQYF.

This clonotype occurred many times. DNA for the CDR3: TGCGCCAGCAGCCTACCTAGCGCCTACCTCGGGGAGCTGTTTTTT. Amino acid sequence: CASSLPSAYLGELFF. This chain joins TRBV5-1 and TRBJ2-2; tentative D call: TRBD2 (6 bases). Germline V gene sequence: CDR1 SGHRS, CDR2 YFSETQ. Trimming removed 4 bases from V and 7 bases from J, with 17 bases in between. The CDR3 is made up of 15 amino acids.

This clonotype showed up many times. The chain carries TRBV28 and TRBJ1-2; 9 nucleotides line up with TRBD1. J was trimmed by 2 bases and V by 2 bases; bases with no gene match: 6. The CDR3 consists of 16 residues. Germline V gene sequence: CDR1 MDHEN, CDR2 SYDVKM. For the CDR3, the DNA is TGTGCCAGCAGTTTACTTGGGACAGGGCTAAACTATGGCTACACCTTC. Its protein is CASSLLGTGLNYGYTF.

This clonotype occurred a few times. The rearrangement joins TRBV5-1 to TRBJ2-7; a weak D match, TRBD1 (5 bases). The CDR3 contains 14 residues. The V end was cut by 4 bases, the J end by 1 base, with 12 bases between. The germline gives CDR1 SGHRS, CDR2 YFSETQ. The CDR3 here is CASSPAQGSYEQYF. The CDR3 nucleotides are TGCGCCAGCAGCCCTGCGCAGGGATCCTACGAGCAGTACTTC.

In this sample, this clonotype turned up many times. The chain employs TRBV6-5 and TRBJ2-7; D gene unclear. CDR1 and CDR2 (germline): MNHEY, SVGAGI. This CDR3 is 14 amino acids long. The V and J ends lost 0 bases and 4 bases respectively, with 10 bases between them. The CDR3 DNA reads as TGTGCCAGCAGTTACTCGAATACTGAATACGAGCAGTACTTC. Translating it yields CASSYSNTEYEQYF.

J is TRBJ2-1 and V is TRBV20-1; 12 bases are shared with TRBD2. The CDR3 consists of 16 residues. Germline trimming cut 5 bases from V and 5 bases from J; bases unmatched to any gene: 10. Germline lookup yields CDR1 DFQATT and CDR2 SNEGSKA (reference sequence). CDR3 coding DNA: TGCAGTGCTCTACTAGCGGGGGGCCGTCGCCACAATGAGCAGTTCTTC. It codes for CSALLAGGRRHNEQFF.

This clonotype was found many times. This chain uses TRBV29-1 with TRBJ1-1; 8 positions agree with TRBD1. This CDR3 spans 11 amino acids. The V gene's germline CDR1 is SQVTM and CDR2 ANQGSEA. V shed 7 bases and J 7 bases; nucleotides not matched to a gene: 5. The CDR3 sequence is CSAGQGSEAFF. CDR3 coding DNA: TGCAGCGCCGGACAGGGTAGTGAAGCTTTCTTT.

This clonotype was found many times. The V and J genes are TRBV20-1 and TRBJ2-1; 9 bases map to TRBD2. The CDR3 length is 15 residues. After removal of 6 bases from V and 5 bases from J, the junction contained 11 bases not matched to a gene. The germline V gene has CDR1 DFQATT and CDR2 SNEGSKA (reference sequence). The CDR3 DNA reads TGCAGTGCGACAGATCTAGCGGGGATCCACAATGAGCAGTTCTTC. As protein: CSATDLAGIHNEQFF.

CDR3 amino acids: CASHVGETQYF. The CDR3 DNA follows: TGTGCCAGCCACGTCGGAGAGACCCAGTACTTC. This chain connects TRBV6-5 to TRBJ2-5; no clear D gene. V lost 8 bases and J lost 4, with 8 bases in between. Germline lookup yields CDR1 MNHEY and CDR2 SVGAGI. This CDR3 comprises 11 residues.

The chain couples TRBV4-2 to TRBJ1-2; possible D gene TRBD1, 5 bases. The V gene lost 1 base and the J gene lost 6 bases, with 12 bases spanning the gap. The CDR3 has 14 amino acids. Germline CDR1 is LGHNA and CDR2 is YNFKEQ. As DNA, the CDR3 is TGTGCCAGCAGCCAAGTCCCCGGGGCAGATGGCTACACCTTC. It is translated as CASSQVPGADGYTF.

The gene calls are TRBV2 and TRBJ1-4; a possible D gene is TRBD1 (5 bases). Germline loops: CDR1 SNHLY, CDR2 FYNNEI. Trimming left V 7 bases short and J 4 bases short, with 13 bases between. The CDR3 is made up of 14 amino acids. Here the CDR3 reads CASKGTRDNEKLFF. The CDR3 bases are TGTGCCAGCAAAGGCACCAGGGATAATGAAAAACTGTTTTTT.

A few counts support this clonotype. The chain's CDR3 is CASSLYPLLRGVTTDTQYF. Here the CDR3 DNA reads TGTGCCAGCAGCTTATACCCACTTTTGAGGGGGGTTACCACAGATACGCAGTATTTT. This chain links TRBV7-6 with TRBJ2-3, with D perhaps TRBD1 or TRBD2 (6 bases each). The CDR3 sequence is 19 residues long. Trimming pared 2 bases from V and 2 bases from J, leaving 23 bases between. Germline-derived CDR1 and CDR2 are SGHVS and FNYEAQ. Variable domain in full (rest from reference TRBV7-6 and TRBJ2-3): GAGVSQSPRYKVTKRGQDVALRCDPISGHVSLYWYRQALGQGPEFLTYFNYEAQQDKSGLPNDRFSAERPEGSISTLTIQRTEQRDSAMYRCASSLYPLLRGVTTDTQYFGPGTRLTVL.

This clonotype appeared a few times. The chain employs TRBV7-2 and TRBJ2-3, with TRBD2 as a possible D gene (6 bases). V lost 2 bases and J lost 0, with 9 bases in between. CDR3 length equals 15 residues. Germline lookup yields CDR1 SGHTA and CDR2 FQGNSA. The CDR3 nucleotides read TGTGCCAGCAGCTTATCGAGCGGGAGCACAGATACGCAGTATTTT. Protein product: CASSLSSGSTDTQYF. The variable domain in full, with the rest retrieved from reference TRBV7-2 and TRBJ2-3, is GAGVSQSPSNKVTEKGKDVELRCDPISGHTALYWYRQSLGQGLEFLIYFQGNSAPDKSGLPSDRFSAERTGGSVSTLTIQRTQQEDSAVYLCASSLSSGSTDTQYFGPGTRLTVL.

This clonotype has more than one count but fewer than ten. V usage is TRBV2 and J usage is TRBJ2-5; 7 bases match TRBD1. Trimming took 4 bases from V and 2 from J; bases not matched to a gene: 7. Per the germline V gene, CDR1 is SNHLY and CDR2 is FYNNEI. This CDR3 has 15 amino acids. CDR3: CASSGEQGKQETQYF. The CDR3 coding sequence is TGTGCCAGCAGTGGCGAACAGGGGAAACAAGAGACCCAGTACTTC. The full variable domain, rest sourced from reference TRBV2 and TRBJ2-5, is EPEVTQTPSHQVTQMGQEVILRCVPISNHLYFYWYRQILGQKVEFLVSFYNNEISEKSEIFDDQFSVERPDGSNFTLKIRSTKLEDSAMYFCASSGEQGKQETQYFGPGTRLLVL.

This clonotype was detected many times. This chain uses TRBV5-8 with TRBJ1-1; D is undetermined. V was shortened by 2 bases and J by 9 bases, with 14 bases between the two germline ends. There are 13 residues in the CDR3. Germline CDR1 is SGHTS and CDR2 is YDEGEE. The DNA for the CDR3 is TGTGCCAGCAGCTTCCGTGCAGGTACGCAAGCTTTCTTT. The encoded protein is CASSFRAGTQAFF.

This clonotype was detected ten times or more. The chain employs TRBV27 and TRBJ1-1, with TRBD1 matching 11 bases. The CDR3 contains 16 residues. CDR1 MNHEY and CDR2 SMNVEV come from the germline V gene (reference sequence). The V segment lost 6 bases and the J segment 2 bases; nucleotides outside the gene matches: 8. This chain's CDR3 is CASSSGTGGSNTEAFF. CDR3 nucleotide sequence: TGTGCCAGCAGCTCCGGGACAGGGGGATCTAACACTGAAGCTTTCTTT.

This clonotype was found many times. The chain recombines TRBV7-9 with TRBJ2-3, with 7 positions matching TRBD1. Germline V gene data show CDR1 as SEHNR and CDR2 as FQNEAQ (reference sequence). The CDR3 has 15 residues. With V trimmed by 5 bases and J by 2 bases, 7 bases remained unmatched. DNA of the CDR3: TGTGCCAGCAGCAAGGGACAGTTTTACACAGATACGCAGTATTTT. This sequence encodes CASSKGQFYTDTQYF.

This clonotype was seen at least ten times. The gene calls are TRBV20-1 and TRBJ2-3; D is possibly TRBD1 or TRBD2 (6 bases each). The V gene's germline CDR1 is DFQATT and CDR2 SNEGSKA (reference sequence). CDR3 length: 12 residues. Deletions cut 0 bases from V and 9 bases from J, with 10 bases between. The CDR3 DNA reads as TGCAGTGCTAGAGAGGTGGGGGGCACGCAGTATTTT. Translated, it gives CSAREVGGTQYF.

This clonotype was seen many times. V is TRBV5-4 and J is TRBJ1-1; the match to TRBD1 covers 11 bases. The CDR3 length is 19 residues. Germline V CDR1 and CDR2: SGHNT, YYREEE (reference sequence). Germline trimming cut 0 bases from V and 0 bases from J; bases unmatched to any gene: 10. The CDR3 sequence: CASSLDRRDRGNLNTEAFF. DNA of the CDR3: TGTGCCAGCAGCTTGGATCGGCGGGACAGGGGGAATCTGAACACTGAAGCTTTCTTT.

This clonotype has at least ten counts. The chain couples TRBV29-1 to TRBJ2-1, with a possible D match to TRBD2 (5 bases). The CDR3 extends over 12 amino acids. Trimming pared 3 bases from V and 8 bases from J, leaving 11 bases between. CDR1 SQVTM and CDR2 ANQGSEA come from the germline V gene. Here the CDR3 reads CSVEVSGDEQFF. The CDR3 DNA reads TGCAGCGTTGAGGTCAGCGGCGATGAGCAGTTCTTC.

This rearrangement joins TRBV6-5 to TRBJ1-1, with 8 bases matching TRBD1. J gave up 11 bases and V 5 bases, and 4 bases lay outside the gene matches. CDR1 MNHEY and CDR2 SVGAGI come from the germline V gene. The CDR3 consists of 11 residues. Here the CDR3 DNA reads TGTGCCAGCAGTCAGGGGGCGCGGGCTTTCTTT. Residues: CASSQGARAFF.

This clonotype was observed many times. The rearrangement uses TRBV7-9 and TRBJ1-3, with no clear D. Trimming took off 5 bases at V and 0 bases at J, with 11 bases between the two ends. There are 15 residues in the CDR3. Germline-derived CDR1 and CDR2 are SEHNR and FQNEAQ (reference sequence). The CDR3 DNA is TGTGCCAGCAGCCCAAGATACCTCTCTGGAAACACCATATATTTT. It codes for CASSPRYLSGNTIYF.

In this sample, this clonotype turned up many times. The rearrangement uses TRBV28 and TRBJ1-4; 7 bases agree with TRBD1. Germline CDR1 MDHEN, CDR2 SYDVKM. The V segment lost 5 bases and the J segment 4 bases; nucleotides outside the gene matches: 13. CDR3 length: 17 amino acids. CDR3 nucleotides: TGTGCCAGCAGTCGTCAGGGACAGCAGATTCTTAATGAAAAACTGTTTTTT. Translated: CASSRQGQQILNEKLFF.

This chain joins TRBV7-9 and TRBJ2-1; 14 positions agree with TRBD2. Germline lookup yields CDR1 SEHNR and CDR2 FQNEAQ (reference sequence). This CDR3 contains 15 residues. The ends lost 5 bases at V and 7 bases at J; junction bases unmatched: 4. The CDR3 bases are TGTGCCAGCAGCCTCCGACTAGCGGGAGGGAATGAGCAGTTCTTC. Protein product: CASSLRLAGGNEQFF.

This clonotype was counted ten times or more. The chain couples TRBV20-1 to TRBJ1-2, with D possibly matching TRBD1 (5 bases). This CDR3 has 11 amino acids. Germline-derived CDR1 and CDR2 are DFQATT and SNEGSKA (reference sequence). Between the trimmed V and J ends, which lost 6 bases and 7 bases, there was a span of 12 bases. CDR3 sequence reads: CSADGGAGYTF. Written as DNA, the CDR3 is TGCAGTGCCGACGGCGGGGCTGGCTACACCTTC.

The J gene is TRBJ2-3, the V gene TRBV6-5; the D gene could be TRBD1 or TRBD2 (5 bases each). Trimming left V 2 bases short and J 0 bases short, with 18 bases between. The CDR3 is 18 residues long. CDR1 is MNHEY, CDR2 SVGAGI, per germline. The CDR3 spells CASSYAALHGGSTDTQYF. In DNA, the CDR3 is TGTGCCAGCAGTTACGCCGCTTTACATGGGGGTAGCACAGATACGCAGTATTTT.